A single sample is the source of the 9 T cell receptor beta chains below, sequenced in a study of cytomegalovirus exposure and HLA in healthy donors. With 60 Vbeta and 13 Jbeta primers, the PCR was carried out. Clones were read by immunoSEQ multiplex PCR, and TCRdb kept only the in-frame ones, dropping some. The sample lists over 90,000 clones; 70% to 80% were seen once. The sample was PBMCs. The receptors derive from a male donor in good health and CMV-seropositive.

V usage is TRBV11-3 and J usage is TRBJ1-4; D is perhaps TRBD1 (5 bases). The CDR3 contains 13 residues. Looked up from germline, CDR1 is SGHNT and CDR2 is YENEEA. V was trimmed by 5 bases and J by 5 bases, leaving 9 bases between them. In DNA, the CDR3 is TGTGCCAGCAGCCGGGGGTACAATGAAAAACTGTTTTTT. Translated: CASSRGYNEKLFF.

The chain is built from TRBV7-2 and TRBJ2-7; 7 bases agree with TRBD1. Germline assignment: CDR1 SGHTA and CDR2 FQGNSA. With V trimmed by 0 bases and J by 4 bases, 3 bases remained unmatched. CDR3 length: 14 amino acids. DNA of the CDR3: TGTGCCAGCAGCTTAGCGGGCAGGGGGTACGAGCAGTACTTC. Its protein product is CASSLAGRGYEQYF.

The genes are TRBV6-5 and TRBJ2-3, with 8 bases that match TRBD2. The V gene end was trimmed by 6 bases and the J gene end by 8 bases; junction bases not matched to a gene: 10. This CDR3 has 14 amino acids. In germline, CDR1 is MNHEY, CDR2 SVGAGI. The CDR3, as DNA: TGTGCCAGCAGCCCCCGGGAGGGCGGGGGTACGCAGTATTTT. Translated, it gives CASSPREGGGTQYF.

This clone was seen a single time. V and J are TRBV9 and TRBJ2-1, with 10 bases matching TRBD2. Per germline, CDR1 SGDLS and CDR2 YYNGEE. V gave up 9 bases and J gave up 5 bases; unmatched junction bases: 8. This CDR3 contains 14 residues. This CDR3 reads CATTRGLADNEQFF. The CDR3 DNA sequence: TGTGCCACCACACGCGGACTAGCGGACAATGAGCAGTTCTTC.

The gene calls are TRBV6-4 and TRBJ2-1; 14 nucleotides agree with TRBD2. Germline CDR1 is MRHNA and CDR2 is SNTAGT. V shed 6 bases, J shed 9 bases, and the junction held 7 bases outside the gene matches. The CDR3 is made up of 15 amino acids. The CDR3, as DNA: TGTGCCAGCAGCGAAGGACTAGCGGGAGGAAGTGAGCAGTTCTTC. Residues: CASSEGLAGGSEQFF.

This clone was observed a single time. The chain carries TRBV7-2 and TRBJ1-3, with D possibly being TRBD1 (5 bases). CDR1 and CDR2 from the germline V gene are SGHTA and FQGNSA. V was pared by 2 bases and J by 0 bases, with 11 bases between. The CDR3 is 16 amino acids. The CDR3 spells CASSLSGDRSGNTIYF. The CDR3 DNA follows: TGTGCCAGCAGCTTATCGGGGGACCGCTCTGGAAACACCATATATTTT.

This chain links TRBV19 with TRBJ1-1; D possibly corresponds to TRBD1 (5 bases). Germline CDR1 and CDR2: LNHDA and SQIVND (reference sequence). This CDR3 is 14 amino acids long. V lost 5 bases and J lost 4, with 14 bases in between. Here the CDR3 reads CASSSLTGFTEAFF. In nucleotides, the CDR3 is TGTGCCAGTAGTTCTCTCACAGGATTCACTGAAGCTTTCTTT.

The chain combines TRBV4-3 with TRBJ2-3; TRBD2 matches 7 bases. Germline CDR1 LGHNA, CDR2 YSLEER. The CDR3 extends over 16 amino acids. V shed 3 bases, J shed 4 bases, and the junction held 10 bases outside the gene matches. The CDR3 DNA sequence: TGCGCCAGCAGCCAGGGCAGGGAGGGATTAGCAGATACGCAGTATTTT. It translates to CASSQGREGLADTQYF.

This clone was recorded a few times. This rearrangement joins TRBV5-1 to TRBJ1-1; D unresolved. Germline loops: CDR1 SGHRS, CDR2 YFSETQ. With 3 bases removed from V and 6 bases from J, the gap between germline ends came to 15 bases. This CDR3 is built from 14 residues. The CDR3 is CASSSYSLAPEAFF. The CDR3 DNA follows: TGCGCCAGCAGCTCTTACTCTCTTGCCCCTGAAGCTTTCTTT. Full variable domain (outside the CDR3, taken from reference TRBV5-1 and TRBJ1-1): KAGVTQTPRYLIKTRGQQVTLSCSPISGHRSVSWYQQTPGQGLQFLFEYFSETQRNKGNFPGRFSGRQFSNSRSEMNVSTLELGDSALYLCASSSYSLAPEAFFGQGTRLTVV.